The source of this T cell receptor (beta chain) is a study of shared clonotypes between healthy human individuals. The repertoire was sequenced with immunoSEQ multiplex PCR; TCRdb's copy has only in-frame clones and lacks some. The data show some 650,000 clones, more than 95% seen once. The CDR3 covers 13 residues. Germline lookup yields CDR1 MDHEN and CDR2 SYDVKM. V shed 3 bases and J shed 1 base, with 4 bases lying between them. The specimen sequenced was naive CD4+ T cells sorted from blood. Subset indicated: CD45RA+ positively selected. The receptor was derived from a woman in her twenties or thirties in good health. The chain links TRBV28 to TRBJ1-5; D uncertain. The CDR3 sequence is CASSFGSNQPQHF. CDR3 in DNA: TGTGCCAGCAGTTTTGGGAGCAATCAGCCCCAGCATTTT.